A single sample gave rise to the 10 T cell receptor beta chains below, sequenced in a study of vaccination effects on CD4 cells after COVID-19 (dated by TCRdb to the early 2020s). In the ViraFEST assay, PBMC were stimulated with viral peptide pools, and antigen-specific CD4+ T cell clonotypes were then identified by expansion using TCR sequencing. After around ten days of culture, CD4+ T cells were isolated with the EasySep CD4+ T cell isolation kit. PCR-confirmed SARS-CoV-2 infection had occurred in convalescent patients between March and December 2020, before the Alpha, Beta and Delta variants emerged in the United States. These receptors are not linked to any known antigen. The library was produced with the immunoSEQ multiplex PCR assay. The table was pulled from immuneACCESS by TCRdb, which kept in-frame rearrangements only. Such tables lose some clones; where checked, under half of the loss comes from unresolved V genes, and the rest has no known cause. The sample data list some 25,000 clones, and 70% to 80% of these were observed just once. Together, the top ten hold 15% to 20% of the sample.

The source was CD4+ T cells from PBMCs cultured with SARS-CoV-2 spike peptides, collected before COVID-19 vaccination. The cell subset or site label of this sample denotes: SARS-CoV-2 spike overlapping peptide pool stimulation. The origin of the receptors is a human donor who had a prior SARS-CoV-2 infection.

Here the CDR3 DNA reads TGTGCCAGTAGGAACAGGGAATGGAATGGCTACACCTTC. The encoded protein is CASRNREWNGYTF. This chain uses TRBV19 with TRBJ1-2, with D possibly matching TRBD1 (6 bases). The CDR3 has 13 residues. CDR1 is LNHDA and CDR2 is SQIVND in the germline V gene (reference sequence). V lost 6 bases and J 6 bases, leaving 14 bases between the germline ends.

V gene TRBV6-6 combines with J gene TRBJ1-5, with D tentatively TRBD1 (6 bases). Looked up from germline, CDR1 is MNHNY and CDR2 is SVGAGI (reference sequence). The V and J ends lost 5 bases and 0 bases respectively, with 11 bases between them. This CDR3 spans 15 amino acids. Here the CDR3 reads CASSAGVDSNQPQHF. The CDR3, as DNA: TGTGCCAGCAGTGCAGGGGTAGATAGCAATCAGCCCCAGCATTTT.

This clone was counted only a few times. CDR3 DNA sequence: TGTGCCAGCAGTTCACCCGCGGGGGGGAGGTCCTACGAGCAGTACTTC. It translates to CASSSPAGGRSYEQYF. This chain uses TRBV28 with TRBJ2-7; TRBD2 agrees at 9 bases. Germline V gene lookup returns CDR1 MDHEN and CDR2 SYDVKM. The CDR3 sequence is 16 residues long. Trimming cost V 4 bases and J 1 base; bases outside gene matches: 8.

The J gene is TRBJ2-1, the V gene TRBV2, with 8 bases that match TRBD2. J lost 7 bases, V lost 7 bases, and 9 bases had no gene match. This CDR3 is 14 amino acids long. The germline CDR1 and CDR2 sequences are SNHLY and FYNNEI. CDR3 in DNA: TGTGCCAGCACCACGGGGGGGGTTGTGAATGAGCAGTTCTTC. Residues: CASTTGGVVNEQFF.

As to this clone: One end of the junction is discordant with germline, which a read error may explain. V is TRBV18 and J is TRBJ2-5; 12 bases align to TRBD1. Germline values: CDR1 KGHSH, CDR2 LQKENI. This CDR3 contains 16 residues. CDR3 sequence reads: CASSPPGQGAQKTQYF. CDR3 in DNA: TGTGCCAGCTCACCACCGGGACAGGGGGCCCAAAAGACCCAGTACTTC.

CDR3 nucleotide sequence: TGCGCCAGCAGCCCTTCGCTGCAGGCCCCTGGGGCCAACGTCCTGACTTTC. Translating gives CASSPSLQAPGANVLTF. The genes are TRBV5-1 and TRBJ2-6; D call uncertain. Germline V gives CDR1 SGHRS, CDR2 YFSETQ. The germline V and J ends were trimmed by 4 bases and 2 bases, with 16 bases remaining between them. This CDR3 has 17 residues. Supplemented by reference TRBV5-1 and TRBJ2-6, the full variable domain reads KAGVTQTPRYLIKTRGQQVTLSCSPISGHRSVSWYQQTPGQGLQFLFEYFSETQRNKGNFPGRFSGRQFSNSRSEMNVSTLELGDSALYLCASSPSLQAPGANVLTFGAGSRLTVL.

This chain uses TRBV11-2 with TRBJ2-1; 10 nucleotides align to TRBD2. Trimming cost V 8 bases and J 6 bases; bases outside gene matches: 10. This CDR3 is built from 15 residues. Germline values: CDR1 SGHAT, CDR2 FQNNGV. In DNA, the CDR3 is TGTGCCAGCGGCAGAGCGGGAGGGTTTTTCAATGAGCAGTTCTTC. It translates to CASGRAGGFFNEQFF.

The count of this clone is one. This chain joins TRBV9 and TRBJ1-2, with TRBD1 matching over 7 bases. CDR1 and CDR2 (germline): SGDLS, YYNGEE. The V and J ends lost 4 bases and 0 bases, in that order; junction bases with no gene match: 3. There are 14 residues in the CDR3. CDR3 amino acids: CASSPTGSNYGYTF. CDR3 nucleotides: TGTGCCAGCAGCCCGACAGGGTCTAACTATGGCTACACCTTC. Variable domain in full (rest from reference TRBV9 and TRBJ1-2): DSGVTQTPKHLITATGQRVTLRCSPRSGDLSVYWYQQSLDQGLQFLIQYYNGEERAKGNILERFSAQQFPDLHSELNLSSLELGDSALYFCASSPTGSNYGYTFGSGTRLTVV.

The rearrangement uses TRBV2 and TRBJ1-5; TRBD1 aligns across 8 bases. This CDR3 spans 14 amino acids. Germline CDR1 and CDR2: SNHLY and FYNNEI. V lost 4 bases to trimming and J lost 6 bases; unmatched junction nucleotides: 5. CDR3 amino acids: CASSASGGTQPQHF. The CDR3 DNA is TGTGCCAGCAGTGCCTCAGGGGGCACTCAGCCCCAGCATTTT.

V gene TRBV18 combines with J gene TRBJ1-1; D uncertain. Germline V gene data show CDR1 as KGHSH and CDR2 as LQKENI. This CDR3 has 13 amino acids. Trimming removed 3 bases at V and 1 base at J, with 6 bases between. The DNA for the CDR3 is TGTGCCAGCTCACCCCAACCGAACACTGAAGCTTTCTTT. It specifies CASSPQPNTEAFF.